This entry describes one T cell receptor beta chain. Its cognate antigen has yet to be identified. Per-nucleotide qualities are absent, and no much larger clonotype sits a single base away. The CDR3 has 17 amino acids, counting the end cysteine and phenylalanine. Only the CDR3 portion is preserved as DNA: 51 bases, with reading frame beginning at the first base. In the germline V gene, CDR1 corresponds to SGHRS and CDR2 to YFSETQ. The junction shows trimming of 0 bases on V and 1 base on J, and the gene matches do not reach 5 bases of it. The sample is drawn from a study of CD8+ T cells in alopecia areata (dated by TCRdb to the late 2010s). Notes on the research overall: The treated patients, all with moderate-to-severe alopecia areata, were enrolled in an open-label pilot trial of oral tofacitinib given at 5 to 10 mg twice daily. Tofacitinib was administered for 6 to 18 months, and 6 months of follow-up off drug were then conducted to assess delayed response and recurrence. To study T cell clonal expansion in alopecia areata, the researchers applied high-throughput TCRbeta sequencing to both the C3H/HeJ mouse model and human patients. On the human side, TCRbeta sequencing was run on scalp tissue and on sorted CD4+ and CD8+ peripheral blood T cells from healthy controls and from alopecia areata patients with either patchy or totalis/universalis disease. Patients on tofacitinib were biopsied at baseline and after 4 and 24 weeks of treatment, and several of the patients also had a later scalp biopsy. Scalp clonality was compared among normal scalp (n=4), patchy alopecia areata scalp (n=8), and alopecia totalis/universalis scalp (n=8). RNA came from the PAXgene miRNA kit for fixed scalp, the miRNeasy kit for PBMCs, and the RNeasy kit for mouse skin. TCRbeta CDR3 regions were amplified by immunoSEQ multiplex PCR with 35 Vbeta forward and 13 Jbeta reverse primers. What the research found in general, with its limitations: Unlike mouse skin, which is dominated by gammadelta T cells, normal human skin has resident alphabeta T cells that are also sequenced, and this complicates analysis of the scalp TCR repertoire. Shared TCR sequences between patients were less evident than in mice, which may be partly attributable to HLA diversity in the patient population. Compared with normal scalp, lesional scalp had higher clonality and more expanded CD8+ clones, particularly in alopecia totalis/universalis, a pattern that suggests antigenic drive.

Libraries were built with the immunoSEQ multiplex PCR assay. RNA was extracted from all samples and reverse transcribed into cDNA as template for TCR sequencing. SuperScript III was used for first-strand cDNA synthesis, primed with a 2:1 mix of oligo-dT and random hexamers. A synthetic immune receptor repertoire was used to measure amplification bias, and any remaining bias was corrected computationally. Concerning the study's data processing: Raw reads were preprocessed to remove errors, and CDR3 was defined according to IMGT conventions as the region from the conserved cysteine to phenylalanine. Clonality was calculated as 1 minus Shannon entropy normalized by log2 of the number of productive unique TCRs. CD4 or CD8 identity of scalp clones was inferred by cross-referencing scalp TCRbeta sequences with sorted blood CD4 and CD8 repertoires. In TCRdb, the immuneACCESS table is reduced to in-frame sequences with V and J assigned. These tables do not hold every clone; where another copy was compared, an unresolved V gene accounts for under half, and the others remain unexplained. V and J calls and clone size are given by that table; D and trimming were obtained from the DNA. Within this sample are about 180,000 clones, with over 50% of them counted one time only. Over 12% of the sample rests with the top ten.

The sample's time point label, in plain terms: baseline before oral tofacitinib. Lesional scalp punch biopsies and peripheral blood were collected from alopecia areata patients. After PBMCs were isolated by density centrifugation and stained for CD3, CD4 and CD8, a FACSAria was used to sort CD4+ and CD8+ T cells. The chain links TRBV5-1 with TRBJ2-5, with 11 middle bases fitting TRBD2. This receptor was obtained from a human donor with alopecia areata. Sequenced material: CD4+ T cells sorted from blood, taken at week 0. The CDR3 is CASSLVASGGSQETQYF. The nucleotide sequence is given as TGCGCCAGCAGCTTGGTGGCTAGCGGGGGGTCCCAAGAGACCCAGTACTTC.